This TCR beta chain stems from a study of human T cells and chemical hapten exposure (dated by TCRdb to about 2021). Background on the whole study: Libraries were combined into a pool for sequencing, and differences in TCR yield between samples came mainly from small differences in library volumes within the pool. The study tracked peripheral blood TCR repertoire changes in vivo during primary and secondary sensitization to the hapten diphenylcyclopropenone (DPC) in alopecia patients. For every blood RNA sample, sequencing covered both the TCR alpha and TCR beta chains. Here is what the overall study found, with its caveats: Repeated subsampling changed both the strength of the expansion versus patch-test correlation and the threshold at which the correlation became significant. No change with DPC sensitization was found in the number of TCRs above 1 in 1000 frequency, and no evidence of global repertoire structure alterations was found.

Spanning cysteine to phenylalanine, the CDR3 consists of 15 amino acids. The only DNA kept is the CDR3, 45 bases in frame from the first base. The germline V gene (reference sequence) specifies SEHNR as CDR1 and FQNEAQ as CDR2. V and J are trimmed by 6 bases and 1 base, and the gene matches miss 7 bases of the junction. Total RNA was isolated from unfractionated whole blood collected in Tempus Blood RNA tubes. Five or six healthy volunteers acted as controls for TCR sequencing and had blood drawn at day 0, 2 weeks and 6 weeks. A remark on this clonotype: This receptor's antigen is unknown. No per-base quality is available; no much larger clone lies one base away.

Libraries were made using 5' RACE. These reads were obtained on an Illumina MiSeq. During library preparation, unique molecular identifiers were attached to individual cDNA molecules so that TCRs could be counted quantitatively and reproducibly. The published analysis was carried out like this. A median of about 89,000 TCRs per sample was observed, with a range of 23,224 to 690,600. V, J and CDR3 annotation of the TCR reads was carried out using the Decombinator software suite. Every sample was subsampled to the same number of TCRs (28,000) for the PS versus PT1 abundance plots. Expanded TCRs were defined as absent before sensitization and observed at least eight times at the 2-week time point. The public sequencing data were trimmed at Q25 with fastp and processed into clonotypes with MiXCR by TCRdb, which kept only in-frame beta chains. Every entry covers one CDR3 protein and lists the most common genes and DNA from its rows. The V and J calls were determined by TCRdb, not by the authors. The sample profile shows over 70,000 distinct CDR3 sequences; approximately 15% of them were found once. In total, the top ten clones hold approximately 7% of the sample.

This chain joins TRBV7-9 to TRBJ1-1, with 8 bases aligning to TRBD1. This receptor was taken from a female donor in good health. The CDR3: CASRQGAHGNTEAFF. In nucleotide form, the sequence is TGTGCCAGCAGGCAGGGGGCTCACGGGAACACTGAAGCTTTCTTT.